This T cell receptor (beta chain) was found in a study of T cells in narcolepsy. Study-wide context: Healthy controls were enrolled alongside patients with narcolepsy type 1 or type 2.

Worth noting for this clone: Its target is unknown.

Study observations and caveats: In some patient and control memory CD4+ samples, autoreactive clones were absent. Comparing one patient's CSF and blood CD4+ clonotypes highlighted HCRT- and TRIB2-specific autoreactive clonotypes. Healthy controls reportedly lacked the autoreactive clonotypes serially found in patients' blood.

The germline V and J ends were trimmed by 1 base and 0 bases, with 10 bases remaining between them. Germline CDR1 is SEHNR and CDR2 is FQNEAQ (reference sequence). The CDR3 extends over 16 amino acids. Repertoires were generated with immunoSEQ multiplex PCR, while TCRdb's copy carries only in-frame clones and drops some. Of more than 20,000 clones listed, approximately 82% are singletons. Sequences were obtained from memory (CD45RA-) CD4+ T cells from blood. The chain has TRBV7-9 and TRBJ1-3; no reliable D call. The TCR was taken from a human donor in good health. The chain's CDR3 is CASSLGLRDSGNTIYF. CDR3 sequence (DNA): TGTGCCAGCAGCTTAGGTCTCCGCGACTCTGGAAACACCATATATTTT. Complete variable domain (other parts from reference TRBV7-9 and TRBJ1-3): DTGVSQNPRHKITKRGQNVTFRCDPISEHNRLYWYRQTLGQGPEFLTYFQNEAQLEKSRLLSDRFSAERPKGSFSTLEIQRTEQGDSAMYLCASSLGLRDSGNTIYFGEGSWLTVV.